The sequence of this T cell receptor (beta chain) was determined in a study of blood T cell repertoires in COVID-19. For the study at large: Collection of acute and convalescent COVID-19 samples took place in the United States, Italy and Spain. Nucleic acid was either cDNA or gDNA, and it came from T cells, B-cell-depleted T cells, or PBMCs.

In the original analysis: Reference gene primer amplification gave estimated nucleated cell counts. Assay used: immunoSEQ multiplex PCR; TCRdb lists only in-frame clones, some missing. The V and J calls and the clone size are those of that table, but D and trimming were determined from the DNA. The top ten hold 7% to 10% of the sample, which has tens of thousands of clones, 80% to 90% seen once. The germline V gene has CDR1 SGHRS and CDR2 YFSETQ. Trimming at V came to 8 bases and at J to 2 bases, leaving 4 bases not matched to a gene. CDR3 size: 13 residues. This sequence joins TRBV5-1 and TRBJ2-3; 8 bases line up with TRBD1. Sequencing was done on a sample of peripheral blood. This clonotype was sampled from a man aged 45-65 years with active COVID-19. Here the CDR3 DNA reads TGCGCCAGTCGGACAGGGATCACAGATACGCAGTATTTT. It is translated as CASRTGITDTQYF.